This T cell receptor (beta chain) was observed in a study of blood T cell repertoires in COVID-19. In the study overall: Both acute and convalescent COVID-19 samples were obtained from the United States, Italy and Spain. Sources were T cells, B-cell-depleted T cells, or PBMCs; the material itself was cDNA or gDNA.

From germline, CDR1 is SGHRS and CDR2 YFSETQ. The CDR3 runs 14 residues. With V trimmed by 1 base and J by 7 bases, 4 bases remained unmatched. Per the authors' pipeline: Amplification with reference gene primers provided the estimates of nucleated cell counts. TCRdb's table, derived via immunoSEQ multiplex PCR, lists solely in-frame clones and lacks some. Clone size and the V and J calls come from that table; the DNA yielded D and trimming. The sample comprises over 80,000 clones, 80% to 90% of which are singletons, and 1.2% rests with the top ten. This clone occurred once. The sequenced sample consisted of peripheral blood. V usage is TRBV5-1 and J usage is TRBJ1-4, with 7 positions matching TRBD1. The source is an elderly man with active or convalescent COVID-19. CDR3 sequence (DNA): TGCGCCAGCAGCTTGAGACAGGGTGGTGAAAAACTGTTTTTT. Protein: CASSLRQGGEKLFF.